This T cell receptor beta chain was identified in a study of Ad26.COV2.S vaccination and SARS-CoV-2 variants (dated by TCRdb to about 2021). Study-wide context: Vaccine-arm donors were drawn from COV1001, a multicentre, randomized, double-blind, placebo-controlled phase I-IIa trial of Ad26.COV2.S in healthy adults. Dosing of Ad26.COV2.S was intramuscular, at either 5x10^10 or 1x10^11 viral particles, delivered as one shot or as two shots spaced 56 days apart. TCRbeta repertoire sequencing was used to assess the specificity and breadth of SARS-CoV-2-reactive T cell receptors after Ad26.COV2.S vaccination. A total of roughly 30 samples were included in the TCR-sequenced set, comprising roughly 19 Ad26.COV2.S vaccine recipients, 5 placebo recipients and 8 SARS-CoV-2 convalescent individuals. Trial participants were randomized into five groups of five: low-dose or high-dose Ad26.COV2.S given once or twice, or placebo on both occasions. Throughout the experiments and outcome assessment, investigators stayed blinded to trial group allocation. What the research found in general, with its limitations: Vaccine and placebo recipients had comparable non-spike TCR breadth, which fits with the vaccine containing only spike. The study was not powered for comparison of responses between vaccine doses or regimens. It was noted by the authors that total T cell responses may have been underestimated by the TCR breadth and depth analyses. Ad26.COV2.S recipients had higher spike-specific TCR breadth than placebo recipients (P = 0.0014). After vaccination, substantial breadth of spike-specific CD8+ and CD4+ T cell responses was reported.

This clone appeared once. Its cognate antigen has yet to be identified. Per-base quality was not reported, and no clone a single base away is much larger than it. TCRbeta CDR3 regions were sequenced with the immunoSEQ Assay. After extraction, genomic DNA underwent amplification by bias-controlled multiplex PCR, followed by high-throughput sequencing. On the authors' methods: To quantify the absolute abundance of each unique TCRbeta CDR3 region, sequences were collapsed and filtered. T cell fraction was estimated by normalizing TCRbeta template counts to usable DNA, which was measured by amplifying reference genes present in all nucleated cells. Repertoire TCRs were annotated as SARS-CoV-2-specific by exact matching of V gene, CDR3 amino acid sequence and J gene to a known reactive TCR set. The reference SARS-CoV-2 TCR set was obtained from MIRA and was filtered for enrichment in COVID-19-positive ImmuneCODE repertoires, whereby public or cross-reactive TCRs were removed. Based on the MIRA antigens, annotated TCRs were further analysed at the level of specific ORF or position within ORF. Breadth was defined as annotated unique rearrangements over total unique productive rearrangements; depth was the summed frequency of those rearrangements. Two-sided Wilcoxon rank-sum tests were used to compare TCR breadth between groups. Not all clones reach the TCRdb copy of this immuneACCESS table, which keeps in-frame sequences only. Checked studies attribute under half of the gap to unresolved V genes and leave the rest unexplained. V and J calls plus clone size are reproduced from that table; the DNA served to infer D and trimming. The sample records some 450,000 clones, roughly 91% of which are singletons. The ten largest clones represent approximately 4.5% of the sample.

V and J are truncated by 0 bases and 9 bases respectively, leaving an intervening sequence of 12 bases. The CDR3, cysteine through phenylalanine, is 14 amino acids long. Solely the CDR3 DNA is kept, with 42 bases framed from the first base. The germline V gene gives CDR1 as LGHNA and CDR2 as YSLEER. Read against the paper, the sample's treatment or condition label means: about 20 received Ad26.COV2.S at low or high dose, single or two shots; several received placebo; per-sample allocation not given. For vaccine and placebo recipients, repertoires were sequenced using samples collected on day 63 after the first injection. Between 29 July and 7 August 2020, Cohort 1b enrolled 25 adults aged 18-55 years at one site in Boston, USA. Ad26.COV2.S was a replication-incompetent adenovirus type 26 vector that expressed a prefusion-stabilized SARS-CoV-2 spike protein derived from the original Wuhan strain.

The receptor's source is a person aged 18 to 65 who received the Ad26.COV2.S COVID-19 vaccine or a placebo. The sequenced sample was peripheral blood, obtained in a trial of Ad26.COV2.S vaccine versus placebo. The chain joins TRBV4-3 to TRBJ2-1, with the D gene too uncertain to name. The DNA sequence reads TGCGCCAGCAGCCAAGACCTCCTAAACGGTGAGCAGTTCTTC. It codes for CASSQDLLNGEQFF.